This TCR beta chain was captured by sequencing in a study of tumor-infiltrating lymphocytes in primary liver carcinoma. Study-wide points: Tumor region pairs shared more overlap than did tumor-adjacent and tumor-blood pairs.

Remarks on this clonotype: Its antigen is as yet unknown. Because the CDR3 is missing its conserved closing phenylalanine or tryptophan, this is likely a read error.

Per the germline V gene, CDR1 is SGHAT and CDR2 is FQNNGV. CDR3 length: 15 residues. Bulk tissue was left unsorted, and RNA and DNA were co-extracted from 20-30 mg of it. Tumors were each sampled at five separate regions. The investigators made TCR beta cDNA from roughly 460 ng total RNA, using a constant-region primer. Three rounds of nested multiplex PCR with slightly modified ARM-PCR produced TCR beta libraries. Each of the first two PCR rounds ran approximately 11 cycles with TRBV1-TRBV30 forward and C-beta reverse primers. TCRdb independently ran MiXCR on the multiplex PCR reads; one entry per CDR3 protein. The table records fewer than 75,000 distinct CDR3 sequences, less than 85% of them present only once.

The gene calls are TRBV11-2 and TRBJ1-2, with TRBD1 matching over 7 bases. The origin of this receptor is a man aged 40-50 years with primary liver carcinoma and hepatitis B virus infection. Material: liver tumor tissue from sampling region 2. Sample subset: tumor region T2, inferior pole. The CDR3 reads CGSSLGGTALGGYTS. The CDR3 region has the DNA TGTGGCAGCAGCTTAGGTGGGACAGCCCTAGGAGGTTACACCTCC.